The sequence of this TCR beta chain was determined in a study of blood T cell repertoires in COVID-19. Whole-study context: Whether acute or convalescent, the COVID-19 samples came from the United States, Italy and Spain. PBMCs, B-cell-depleted T cells, or T cells provided the cDNA or gDNA that made up the material.

Libraries were prepared by immunoSEQ multiplex PCR; TCRdb keeps only in-frame clonotypes and omits some of them. The sample lists roughly 300,000 clones; around 88% were seen once. This CDR3 has 12 residues. Germline V gene sequence: CDR1 SNHLY, CDR2 FYNNEI. The origin of this receptor is a woman aged 50 to 65 with acute or convalescent COVID-19. J is TRBJ2-5 and V is TRBV2; 9 positions agree with TRBD1. Source material: peripheral blood. The CDR3 is CGDRGDGETQYF. The CDR3 DNA sequence: TGTGGCGACAGGGGGGACGGAGAGACCCAGTACTTC.